This TCR beta chain was found in a study of T cells in Graves' hyperthyroidism and ophthalmopathy. Overall study context: Peripheral blood was secured at the point of initial diagnosis, before any treatment.

The ends were cut back, 5 bases at V and 13 bases at J, with 14 bases in the middle. The CDR3 is made up of 11 amino acids. Germline loops: CDR1 SQVTM, CDR2 ANQGSEA. The TCR beta CDR3 regions underwent amplification using RNA transcripts as the source. A first-round RT-PCR of the TCR CDR3 used the HTBI primer set. TCRdb re-called the multiplex PCR reads through MiXCR, storing one row per CDR3 protein. The sample records nearly 600,000 distinct CDR3 sequences, about 15% being singletons. The chain combines TRBV29-1 with TRBJ1-4; D is undetermined. The receptor was isolated from a woman aged 25 to 39 with Graves' hyperthyroidism that later progressed to Graves' ophthalmopathy. The sequenced sample was blood. The CDR3 spells CSVWTEGGLFF. The CDR3, as DNA: TGCAGCGTTTGGACGGAGGGTGGACTGTTTTTT.